This T cell receptor beta chain was profiled in a study of T cell responses to AZD1222 COVID-19 vaccine. Study-wide findings and caveats: The donor group comprised mostly white British people and more females; the analysis possibly underestimated clonal diversity. Sampling captured repertoires only after the peak T cell response. Spike-specific TCRs gained breadth and depth after people received two AZD1222 doses.

The data were produced by immunoSEQ multiplex PCR, yet TCRdb's version contains in-frame clones alone and is incomplete. The table has around 180,000 clones, around 90% seen once. As concerns this clone: The antigen is unknown.

The germline V gene has CDR1 SGHRS and CDR2 YFSETQ. The CDR3 has 18 amino acids. Unmatched junction bases numbered 4, after V lost 2 bases and J lost 0 bases. This specimen consisted of peripheral blood, obtained on day 0 of AZD1222 vaccination. The gene calls are TRBV5-1 and TRBJ2-1; the match to TRBD2 covers 14 bases. This sequence originates from an adult in good health. DNA for the CDR3: TGCGCCAGCAGCTTAGGGACTAGCGGGGGTAGCTCCTACAATGAGCAGTTCTTC. Translated: CASSLGTSGGSSYNEQFF.